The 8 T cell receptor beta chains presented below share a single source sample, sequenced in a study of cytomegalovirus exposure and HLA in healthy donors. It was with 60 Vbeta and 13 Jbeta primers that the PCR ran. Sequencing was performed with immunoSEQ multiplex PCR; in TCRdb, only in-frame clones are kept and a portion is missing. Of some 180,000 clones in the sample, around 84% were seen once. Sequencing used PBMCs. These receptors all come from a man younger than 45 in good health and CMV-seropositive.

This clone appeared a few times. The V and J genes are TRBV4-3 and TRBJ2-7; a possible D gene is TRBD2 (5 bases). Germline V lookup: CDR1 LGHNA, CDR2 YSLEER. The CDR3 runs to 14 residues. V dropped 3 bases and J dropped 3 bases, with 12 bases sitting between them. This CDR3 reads CASSQGAADYEQYF. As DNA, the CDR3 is TGCGCCAGCAGCCAGGGAGCGGCTGACTACGAGCAGTACTTC.

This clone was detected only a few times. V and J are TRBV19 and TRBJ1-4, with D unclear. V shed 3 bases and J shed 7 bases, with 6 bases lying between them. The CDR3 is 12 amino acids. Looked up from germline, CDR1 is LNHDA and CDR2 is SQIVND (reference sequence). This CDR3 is CASSISGEKLFF. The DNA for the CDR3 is TGTGCCAGTAGTATCTCGGGTGAAAAACTGTTTTTT. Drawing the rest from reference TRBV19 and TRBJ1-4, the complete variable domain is DGGITQSPKYLFRKEGQNVTLSCEQNLNHDAMYWYRQDPGQGLRLIYYSQIVNDFQKGDIAEGYSVSREKKESFPLTVTSAQKNPTAFYLCASSISGEKLFFGSGTQLSVL.

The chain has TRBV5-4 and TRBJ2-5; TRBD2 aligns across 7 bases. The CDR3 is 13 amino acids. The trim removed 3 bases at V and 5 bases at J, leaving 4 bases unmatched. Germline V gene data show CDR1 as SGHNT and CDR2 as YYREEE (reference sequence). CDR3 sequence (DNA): TGTGCCAGCAGCTCGAGCGGGATGGAGACCCAGTACTTC. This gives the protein CASSSSGMETQYF.

The CDR3 region has the DNA TGCGCCAGCAGCCAAGCCCCCGGACTAGCGGGATCTCGCACCGGGGAGCTGTTTTTT. Protein: CASSQAPGLAGSRTGELFF. The chain is built from TRBV4-3 and TRBJ2-2; TRBD2 matches 12 bases. The CDR3 is made up of 19 amino acids. With V trimmed by 1 base and J by 4 bases, 10 bases remained unmatched. The germline V gene has CDR1 LGHNA and CDR2 YSLEER.

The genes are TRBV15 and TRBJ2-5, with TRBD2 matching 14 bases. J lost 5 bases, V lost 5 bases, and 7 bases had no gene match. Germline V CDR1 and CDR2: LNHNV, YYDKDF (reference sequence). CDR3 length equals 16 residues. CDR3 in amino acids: CATSPGLAGGGETQYF. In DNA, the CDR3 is TGTGCCACCAGCCCAGGACTAGCGGGAGGAGGGGAGACCCAGTACTTC.

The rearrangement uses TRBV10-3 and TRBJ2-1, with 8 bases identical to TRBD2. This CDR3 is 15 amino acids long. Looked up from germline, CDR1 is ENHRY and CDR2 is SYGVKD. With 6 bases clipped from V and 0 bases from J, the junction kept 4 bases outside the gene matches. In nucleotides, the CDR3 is TGTGCCATCAGCGAGCGGGAGCGCTCCTACAATGAGCAGTTCTTC. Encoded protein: CAISERERSYNEQFF.

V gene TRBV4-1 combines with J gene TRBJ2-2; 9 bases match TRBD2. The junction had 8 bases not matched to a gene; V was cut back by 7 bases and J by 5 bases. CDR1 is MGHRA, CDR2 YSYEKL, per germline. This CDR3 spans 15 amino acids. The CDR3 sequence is CASTRAGGWTGELFF. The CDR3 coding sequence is TGCGCCAGCACCAGAGCGGGAGGTTGGACCGGGGAGCTGTTTTTT.

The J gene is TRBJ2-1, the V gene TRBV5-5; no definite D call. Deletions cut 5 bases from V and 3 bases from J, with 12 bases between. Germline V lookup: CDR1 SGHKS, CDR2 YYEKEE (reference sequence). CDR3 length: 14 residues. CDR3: CASSGGESYNEQFF. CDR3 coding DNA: TGTGCCAGCAGTGGCGGAGAGAGCTACAATGAGCAGTTCTTC. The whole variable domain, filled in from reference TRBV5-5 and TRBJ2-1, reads DAGVTQSPTHLIKTRGQQVTLRCSPISGHKSVSWYQQVLGQGPQFIFQYYEKEERGRGNFPDRFSARQFPNYSSELNVNALLLGDSALYLCASSGGESYNEQFFGPGTRLTVL.